A single T cell receptor (beta chain) is shown here with its context. The data belong to a study of blood T cell repertoires in COVID-19. This CDR3 contains 18 residues. Trimming cost V 7 bases and J 4 bases; bases outside gene matches: 21. The germline gives CDR1 MNHEY, CDR2 SMNVEV (reference sequence). Measured with immunoSEQ multiplex PCR; TCRdb has only the in-frame clones, and not every one. The sample has roughly 220,000 clones; 85% to 90% are singletons. The sequencing sample was made of PBMCs or T cells enriched from blood (not recorded which). The chain uses TRBV27 and TRBJ2-7; 8 positions agree with TRBD2. The receptor was derived from a woman in her forties or fifties with acute COVID-19. For the CDR3, the DNA is TGTGCCAGCAAAAGCCCTGCTGAGGGACTAGAGAGTAGTTACGAGCAGTACTTC. Amino acid sequence: CASKSPAEGLESSYEQYF.